Following are 10 T cell receptor beta chains from one sample sequenced in a study of shared T cell receptors in the human thymus. Profiling relied on immunoSEQ multiplex PCR, and the TCRdb table lists in-frame clones only, not all of them. The data contain about 500,000 clones, 75% to 80% of them singletons. Separately, the same data were catalogued under a study of human thymus T cells.

The sample taken for sequencing was thymocytes. The receptors originated from a boy in the first two years of life with a congenital heart defect.

The chain combines TRBV19 with TRBJ2-1; TRBD2 matches at 7 bases. Germline-derived CDR1 and CDR2 are LNHDA and SQIVND (reference sequence). The CDR3 spans 12 residues. The CDR3 nucleotides are TGTGCTTCCGGGGGGAACCTAAATGAGCAGTTCTTC. This sequence encodes CASGGNLNEQFF.

V usage is TRBV12-5 and J usage is TRBJ1-5; D is unresolved. Germline V CDR1 and CDR2: LGHNT, FRNRAP. Deletions cut 2 bases from V and 2 bases from J, with 10 bases between. The CDR3 is 15 residues long. CDR3 nucleotides: TGTGCTAGTGGTTTGACTGAAAGAGGCAATCAGCCCCAGCATTTT. This encodes CASGLTERGNQPQHF.

This clone was seen more than once but under ten times. The V gene is TRBV11-3, the J gene TRBJ2-7, with 13 bases aligning to TRBD2. Germline CDR1 SGHNT, CDR2 YENEEA. This CDR3 comprises 17 residues. After removal of 2 bases from V and 5 bases from J, the junction contained 9 bases not matched to a gene. The CDR3, as DNA: TGTGCCAGCAGCTTAAGGACTAGCGGGGGCGTTTCCGACGAGCAGTACTTC. Translating it yields CASSLRTSGGVSDEQYF.

This chain's CDR3 is CASSPGSTGYSIDTQYF. For the CDR3, the DNA is TGTGCCAGCAGTCCGGGGTCGACAGGGTATAGTATAGATACGCAGTATTTT. The chain has TRBV28 and TRBJ2-3, with 7 bases matching TRBD1. Germline CDR1 and CDR2: MDHEN and SYDVKM. V lost 5 bases and J lost 5; bases outside the gene matches: 16. The CDR3 is made up of 17 amino acids.

This chain joins TRBV29-1 and TRBJ2-5, with TRBD2 matching 10 bases. The J call may be incorrect, as the DNA end agrees better with TRBJ2-7. CDR1 SQVTM and CDR2 ANQGSEA come from the germline V gene. This CDR3 is 14 amino acids long. DNA of the CDR3: TGCAGCGTTGGGACTAGCGGAGACTCCTACGAGCAGTACTTC. Translation: CSVGTSGDSYEQYF.

This clone appeared once. This rearrangement joins TRBV18 to TRBJ2-7; TRBD2 aligns across 9 bases. Looked up from germline, CDR1 is KGHSH and CDR2 is LQKENI. Losses at the gene ends were 4 bases for V and 2 bases for J; bases not matched to a gene: 6. The CDR3 contains 15 residues. Written as DNA, the CDR3 is TGTGCCAGCTCACTTAGCGGGAGTCCTCCCTACGAGCAGTACTTC. Amino acid sequence: CASSLSGSPPYEQYF. Together with reference TRBV18 and TRBJ2-7, the CDR3 gives the full variable domain: NAGVMQNPRHLVRRRGQEARLRCSPMKGHSHVYWYRQLPEEGLKFMVYLQKENIIDESGMPKERFSAEFPKEGPSILRIQQVVRGDSAAYFCASSLSGSPPYEQYFGPGTRLTVT.

This clone was seen a few times. The chain uses TRBV12-5 and TRBJ1-1; a weak D match, TRBD1 (6 bases). CDR1 is LGHNT and CDR2 is FRNRAP in the germline V gene. This CDR3 contains 16 residues. Trimming pared 0 bases from V and 4 bases from J, leaving 15 bases between. The CDR3 is CASGLVTGPRITEAFF. The CDR3 bases are TGTGCTAGTGGTTTGGTGACAGGTCCGAGAATCACTGAAGCTTTCTTT. Supplemented by reference TRBV12-5 and TRBJ1-1, the full variable domain reads DARVTQTPRHKVTEMGQEVTMRCQPILGHNTVFWYRQTMMQGLELLAYFRNRAPLDDSGMPKDRFSAEMPDATLATLKIQPSEPRDSAVYFCASGLVTGPRITEAFFGQGTRLTVV.

The CDR3 region is CASSDSVSGNEQFF. The CDR3, as DNA: TGTGCCAGCAGTGACTCTGTTAGCGGGAATGAGCAGTTCTTC. V usage is TRBV6-4 and J usage is TRBJ2-1; 7 positions agree with TRBD2. Germline CDR1 MRHNA, CDR2 SNTAGT. The CDR3 has 14 amino acids. The V gene end was trimmed by 0 bases and the J gene end by 7 bases; junction bases not matched to a gene: 3.

The V call is TRBV27, the J call TRBJ2-7; 7 bases agree with TRBD1. After removal of 6 bases from V and 0 bases from J, the junction contained 8 bases not matched to a gene. Per the germline V gene, CDR1 is MNHEY and CDR2 is SMNVEV (reference sequence). This CDR3 contains 15 residues. The CDR3, as DNA: TGTGCCAGCAGCCAAATGGGACAGTCCTCCTACGAGCAGTACTTC. Encoded protein: CASSQMGQSSYEQYF.

This chain uses TRBV5-1 with TRBJ2-7, with D possibly TRBD1 on 6 matching bases. Per germline, CDR1 SGHRS and CDR2 YFSETQ. The length of the CDR3 is 18 residues. Between the trimmed V and J ends, which lost 4 bases and 4 bases, there was a span of 27 bases. This CDR3 reads CASSLQTRTDDPTYEQYF. CDR3 in DNA: TGCGCCAGCAGCCTACAAACCCGGACAGACGATCCTACATACGAGCAGTACTTC.